The clone carrying this T cell receptor beta chain was observed a handful of times. Its matching antigen is unknown. The ends lost 2 bases at V and 7 bases at J; junction bases unmatched: 1. The CDR3 is made up of 13 amino acids. Germline CDR1 is SGHDT and CDR2 is YYEEEE. The sample is drawn from a study of cytomegalovirus exposure and HLA in healthy donors. General study points: A later look showed TCR association rates differing by HLA locus, highest for DRB1 and lowest for HLA-C. In all likelihood, a cluster of highly shared sequence variants was a sequencing artifact. About 87% or about 30% of the time was how often most TCR beta V segments were productive, according to an earlier analysis.

The study ran its PCR with 60 Vbeta and 13 Jbeta primers. Libraries were prepared by immunoSEQ multiplex PCR; TCRdb keeps only in-frame clonotypes and omits some of them. The sample lists some 110,000 clones; 9.5% to 15% were seen once. V and J are TRBV5-6 and TRBJ2-1, with TRBD1 matching 9 bases. Input material: PBMCs. The clonotype comes from a man aged 40-55 years in good health and CMV-seropositive. CDR3 protein: CASSFGTGNEQFF. CDR3 nucleotide sequence: TGTGCCAGCAGCTTCGGGACAGGGAATGAGCAGTTCTTC.